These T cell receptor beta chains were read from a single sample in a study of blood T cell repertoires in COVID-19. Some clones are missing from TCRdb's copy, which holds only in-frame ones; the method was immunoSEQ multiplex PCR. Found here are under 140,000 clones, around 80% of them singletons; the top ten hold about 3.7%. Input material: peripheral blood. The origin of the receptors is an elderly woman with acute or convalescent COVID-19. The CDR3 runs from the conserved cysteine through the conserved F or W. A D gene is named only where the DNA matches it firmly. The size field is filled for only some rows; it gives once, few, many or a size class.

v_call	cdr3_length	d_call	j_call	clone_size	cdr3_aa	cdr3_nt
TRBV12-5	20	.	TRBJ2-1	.	CASGLAGGAGAYSSYNEQFF	TGTGCTAGTGGTCTGGCTGGAGGGGCGGGGGCCTACAGCTCCTACAATGAGCAGTTCTTC
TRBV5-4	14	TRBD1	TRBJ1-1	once	CASSLQGVGTEAFF	TGTGCCAGCAGCTTGCAGGGGGTGGGAACTGAAGCTTTCTTT
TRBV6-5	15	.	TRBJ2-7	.	CASSKTGTSLYEQYF	TGTGCCAGCAGTAAAACCGGGACATCCTTGTACGAGCAGTACTTC
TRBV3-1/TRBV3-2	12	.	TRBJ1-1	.	CASRQGNTEAFF	TGTGCCAGCAGACAGGGGAACACTGAAGCTTTCTTT
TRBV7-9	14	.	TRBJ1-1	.	CASSFSGVNTEAFF	TGTGCCAGCAGCTTCTCGGGGGTCAACACTGAAGCTTTCTTT
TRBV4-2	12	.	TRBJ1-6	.	CASSPLYSPLHF	TGTGCCAGCAGCCCATTGTATTCACCCCTCCACTTT
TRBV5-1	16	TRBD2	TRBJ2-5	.	CASSVGSSGREETQYF	TGCGCCAGCAGCGTCGGGTCTAGCGGGAGGGAAGAGACCCAGTACTTC
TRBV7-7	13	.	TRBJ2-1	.	CASSLQTVGEQFF	TGTGCCAGCAGCCTACAGACGGTTGGGGAGCAGTTCTTC
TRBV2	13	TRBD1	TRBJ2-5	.	CASTLRQGETQYF	TGTGCCAGCACCTTACGACAGGGAGAGACCCAGTACTTC
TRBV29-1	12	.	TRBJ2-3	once	CSGGGQTDTQYF	TGCAGCGGAGGAGGCCAGACAGATACGCAGTATTTT
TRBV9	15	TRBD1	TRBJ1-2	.	CASSAGQGAGYGYTF	TGTGCCAGCAGCGCAGGACAGGGGGCTGGTTATGGCTACACCTTC
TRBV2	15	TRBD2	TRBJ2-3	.	CASNGGGARADTQYF	TGTGCCAGCAATGGCGGGGGGGCCAGGGCAGATACGCAGTATTTT
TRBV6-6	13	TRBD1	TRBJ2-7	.	CASGLTGLYEQYF	TGTGCCAGCGGCCTGACAGGGCTGTACGAGCAGTACTTC
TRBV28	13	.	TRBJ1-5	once	CASSSGAPQPQHF	TGTGCCAGCAGTTCAGGGGCACCCCAGCCCCAGCATTTT
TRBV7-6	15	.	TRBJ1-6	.	CASSLAPGAHSPLHF	TGTGCCAGCAGCTTAGCGCCGGGAGCTCATTCACCCCTCCACTTT
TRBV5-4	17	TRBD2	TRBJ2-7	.	CASSLALAGGFTYEQYF	TGTGCCAGCAGCTTGGCCCTAGCGGGAGGCTTCACCTACGAGCAGTACTTC
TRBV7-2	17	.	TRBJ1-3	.	CASSLNSPGSSGNTIYF	TGTGCCAGCAGCTTAAATTCCCCGGGGAGCTCTGGAAACACCATATATTTT
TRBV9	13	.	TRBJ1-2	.	CASYSGLGYGYTF	TGTGCCAGCTATTCGGGACTGGGCTATGGCTACACCTTC
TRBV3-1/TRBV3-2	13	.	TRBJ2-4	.	CASSHGNMNIQYF	TGTGCCAGCAGCCACGGGAACATGAACATTCAGTACTTC
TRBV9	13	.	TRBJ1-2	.	CASSVDGRRGYTF	TGTGCCAGCAGCGTCGACGGCCGGCGGGGCTACACCTTC
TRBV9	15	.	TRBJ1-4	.	CASSVGGRGGEKLFF	TGTGCCAGCAGCGTAGGAGGCCGCGGGGGAGAAAAACTGTTTTTT
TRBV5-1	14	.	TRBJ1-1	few	CASSLQTGATEAFF	TGCGCCAGCAGCTTACAGACCGGCGCCACTGAAGCTTTCTTT
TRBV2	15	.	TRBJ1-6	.	CASSERGGDNSPLHF	TGTGCCAGCAGTGAACGAGGAGGGGATAATTCACCCCTCCACTTT
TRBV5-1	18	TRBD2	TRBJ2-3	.	CASSLMSGGSFSTDTQYF	TGCGCCAGCAGCTTGATGAGCGGGGGGTCCTTTAGCACAGATACGCAGTATTTT